This is a list of T cell receptor beta chains from one sample in a study of blood T cell repertoires in COVID-19. Measured with immunoSEQ multiplex PCR; TCRdb has only the in-frame clones, and not every one. The repertoire holds around 170,000 clones, with 84% as singletons. The sample was PBMCs or T cells enriched from blood (not recorded which). These receptors were collected from a man aged 50-60 years who had recovered from COVID-19. Each CDR3 is given with its conserved first and last residue. D genes are given only for firm matches. Clone size appears in some rows only: once, few, many, or a class for an expanded clone.

V gene	D gene	J gene	clone size	CDR3 protein	CDR3 DNA
TRBV28	TRBD1	TRBJ1-2	.	CASSFGTDLGYGYTF	TGTGCCAGCAGTTTTGGGACAGATCTTGGCTATGGCTACACCTTC
TRBV4-2	TRBD2	TRBJ2-7	few	CASSQELAGSRSWEQYF	TGTGCCAGCAGCCAAGAACTAGCGGGGAGCAGAAGTTGGGAGCAGTACTTC
TRBV28	.	TRBJ1-1	.	CASSFQDELTEAFF	TGTGCCAGCAGTTTTCAAGACGAACTAACTGAAGCTTTCTTT
TRBV5-5	TRBD1	TRBJ1-2	.	CASNRDRGLQGYTF	TGTGCCAGCAACCGGGACAGGGGGCTTCAGGGCTACACCTTC
TRBV5-4	.	TRBJ1-6	.	CASSLQGLESPLHF	TGTGCCAGCAGCTTACAGGGTTTAGAATCACCCCTCCACTTT
TRBV2	TRBD1	TRBJ1-1	.	CADRGQTMNTEAFF	TGTGCCGATCGGGGACAGACTATGAACACTGAAGCTTTCTTT
TRBV7-3	.	TRBJ1-1	.	CASSRFSVVMNTEAFF	TGTGCCAGCAGCCGATTTTCGGTAGTTATGAACACTGAAGCTTTCTTT
TRBV10-3	TRBD1	TRBJ1-5	.	CAISRGQGGDQPQHF	TGTGCCATCAGCCGGGGACAGGGGGGAGATCAGCCCCAGCATTTT
TRBV7-9	.	TRBJ2-1	.	CASSLRRNEQFF	TGTGCCAGCAGCTTGCGCCGGAATGAGCAGTTCTTC
TRBV10-3	TRBD1	TRBJ2-7	.	CAISESARGREQYF	TGTGCCATCAGTGAGTCGGCGAGGGGGCGTGAGCAGTACTTC
TRBV2	TRBD1	TRBJ1-6	.	CASSYRDSYNSPLHF	TGTGCCAGCAGTTACCGGGACAGTTATAATTCACCCCTCCACTTT
TRBV7-2	TRBD1	TRBJ2-6	.	CASSRDSLSGANVLTF	TGTGCCAGCAGCCGGGACAGTTTATCTGGGGCCAACGTCCTGACTTTC
TRBV5-4	TRBD2	TRBJ2-5	.	CASSSSRGDETQYF	TGTGCCAGCAGCTCCTCGCGGGGGGACGAGACCCAGTACTTC
TRBV3-1/TRBV3-2	TRBD1	TRBJ2-2	.	CASSQEGQDGEFHVPAPGELFF	TGTGCCAGCAGCCAAGAGGGACAGGACGGGGAATTCCACGTACCCGCCCCCGGGGAGCTGTTTTTT
TRBV5-1	.	TRBJ2-5	.	CASSLGREKETQYF	TGCGCCAGCAGCTTGGGACGGGAAAAAGAGACCCAGTACTTC
TRBV5-1	TRBD1	TRBJ1-4	.	CASSLAPGQGTNEKLFF	TGCGCCAGCAGCTTGGCCCCGGGACAGGGTACTAATGAAAAACTGTTTTTT
TRBV15	.	TRBJ1-4	.	CATSRDRGEKLFF	TGTGCCACCAGCAGAGATCGCGGTGAAAAACTGTTTTTT
TRBV4-3	.	TRBJ2-1	once	CASSQDSNNEQFF	TGCGCCAGCAGCCAAGACAGTAACAATGAGCAGTTCTTC
TRBV9	.	TRBJ2-7	once	CASSKAVSSYEQYF	TGTGCCAGCAGCAAAGCGGTTAGCTCCTACGAGCAGTACTTC
TRBV4-1	TRBD1	TRBJ2-2	once	CASSHPLTGASGELFF	TGCGCCAGCAGCCACCCCTTGACAGGGGCGTCCGGGGAGCTGTTTTTT
TRBV5-4	TRBD1	TRBJ2-1	.	CASSLGGTGGNEQFF	TGTGCCAGCAGCTTGGGGGGGACAGGGGGCAATGAGCAGTTCTTC
TRBV5-6	TRBD1	TRBJ2-2	.	CASSKGATGELFF	TGTGCCAGCAGCAAGGGGGCCACCGGGGAGCTGTTTTTT
TRBV6-6	TRBD1	TRBJ1-3	.	CASRTGGGNTIYF	TGTGCCAGCAGGACAGGGGGAGGAAACACCATATATTTT
TRBV28	TRBD1	TRBJ1-5	.	CASSLGQGAKHF	TGTGCCAGCAGTTTAGGCCAGGGGGCGAAGCATTTT
TRBV5-4	.	TRBJ1-3	.	CASSFDTSGNTIYF	TGTGCCAGCAGCTTCGATACTTCAGGAAACACCATATATTTT
TRBV4-1	.	TRBJ1-4	.	CASSHGPGGREKLFF	TGCGCCAGCAGCCATGGCCCGGGGGGGCGTGAAAAACTGTTTTTT
TRBV6-6	TRBD1	TRBJ1-2	.	CASSYPLQGAHGYTF	TGTGCCAGCAGTTACCCGCTTCAGGGGGCTCATGGCTACACCTTC
TRBV5-6	.	TRBJ1-5	few	CASSLGGNNQPQHF	TGTGCCAGCAGCTTGGGAGGGAACAATCAGCCCCAGCATTTT